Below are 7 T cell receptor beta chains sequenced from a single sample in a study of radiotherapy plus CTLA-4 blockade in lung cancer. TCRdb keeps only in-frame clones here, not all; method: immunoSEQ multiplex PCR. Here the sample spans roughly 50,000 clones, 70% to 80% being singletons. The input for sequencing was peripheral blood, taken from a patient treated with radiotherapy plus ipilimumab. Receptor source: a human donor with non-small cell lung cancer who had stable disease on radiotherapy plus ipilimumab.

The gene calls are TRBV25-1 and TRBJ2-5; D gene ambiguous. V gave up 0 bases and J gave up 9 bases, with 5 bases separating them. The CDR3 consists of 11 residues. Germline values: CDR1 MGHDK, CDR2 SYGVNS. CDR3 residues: CASSEYEAQYF. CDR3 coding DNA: TGTGCCAGCAGTGAATATGAGGCCCAGTACTTC.

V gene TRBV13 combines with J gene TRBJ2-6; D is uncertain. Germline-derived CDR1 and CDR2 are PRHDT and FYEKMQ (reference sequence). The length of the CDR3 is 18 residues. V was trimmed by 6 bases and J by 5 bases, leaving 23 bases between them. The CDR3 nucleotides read TGTGCCAGCAGATCATCTCAGCTGAGTACAAGTCGGGCCAACGTCCTGACTTTC. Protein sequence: CASRSSQLSTSRANVLTF.

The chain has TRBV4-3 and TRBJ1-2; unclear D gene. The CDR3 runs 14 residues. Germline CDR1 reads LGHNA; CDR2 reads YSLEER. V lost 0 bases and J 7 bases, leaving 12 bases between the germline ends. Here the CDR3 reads CASSQDRLGGGYTF. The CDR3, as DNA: TGCGCCAGCAGCCAAGATCGCTTGGGTGGTGGCTACACCTTC.

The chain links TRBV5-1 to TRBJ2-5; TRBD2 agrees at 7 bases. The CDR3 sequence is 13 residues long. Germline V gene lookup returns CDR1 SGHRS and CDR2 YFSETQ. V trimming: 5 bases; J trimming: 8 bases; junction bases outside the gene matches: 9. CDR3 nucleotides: TGCGCCAGCAGGGTGCCTAGCGGAGAAACCCAGTACTTC. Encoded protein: CASRVPSGETQYF.

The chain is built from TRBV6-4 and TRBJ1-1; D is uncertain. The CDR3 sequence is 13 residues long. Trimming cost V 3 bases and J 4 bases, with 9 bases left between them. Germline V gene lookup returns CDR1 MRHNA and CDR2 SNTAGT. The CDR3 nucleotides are TGTGCCAGCAGTGAGGCCGAAAGCACTGAAGCTTTCTTT. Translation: CASSEAESTEAFF.

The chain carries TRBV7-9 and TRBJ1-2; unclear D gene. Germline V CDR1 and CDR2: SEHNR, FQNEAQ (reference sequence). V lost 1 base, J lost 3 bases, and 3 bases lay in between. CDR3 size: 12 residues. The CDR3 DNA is TGTGCCAGCAGCTTAGAGTACTATGGCTACACCTTC. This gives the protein CASSLEYYGYTF.

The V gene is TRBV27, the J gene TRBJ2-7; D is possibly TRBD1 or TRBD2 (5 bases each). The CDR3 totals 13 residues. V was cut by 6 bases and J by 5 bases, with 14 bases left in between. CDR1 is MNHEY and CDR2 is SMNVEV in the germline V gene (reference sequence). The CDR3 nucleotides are TGTGCCAGCAGCCCCCTCGGGACGAACGAGCAGTACGTC. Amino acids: CASSPLGTNEQYV.